This T cell receptor (beta chain) was recovered during a study of early T cells in non-severe SARS-CoV-2 infection. Study-wide background: Sequencing of unsorted whole blood was done on bulk RNA, leaving chains unpaired.

This clonotype was detected ten times or more. The target antigen is unknown. Each single cDNA molecule received a unique molecular identifier. One entry per CDR3 protein, called by TCRdb with MiXCR from the 5' RACE reads. This sample carries approximately 81,000 distinct CDR3 sequences, 5.5% to 7.5% of them seen once, and the ten largest clones take 7.8%. Study-wide results and limits: Using VDJdb, the matching emphasized anti-spike CD8 responses while missing private and CD4 specificities.

Trimming took 5 bases from V and 7 from J, leaving 12 bases between them. Per the germline V gene, CDR1 is MDHEN and CDR2 is SYDVKM. This CDR3 is built from 13 residues. V and J are TRBV28 and TRBJ1-5; D is uncertain. The receptor was derived from an adult who was a healthcare worker with PCR-confirmed SARS-CoV-2 infection or an uninfected control (not recorded which). The sample consisted of whole blood. CDR3 sequence (DNA): TGTGCCAGCAGTCCGCTACAGTTGCAGCCCCAGCATTTT. Amino acids: CASSPLQLQPQHF.